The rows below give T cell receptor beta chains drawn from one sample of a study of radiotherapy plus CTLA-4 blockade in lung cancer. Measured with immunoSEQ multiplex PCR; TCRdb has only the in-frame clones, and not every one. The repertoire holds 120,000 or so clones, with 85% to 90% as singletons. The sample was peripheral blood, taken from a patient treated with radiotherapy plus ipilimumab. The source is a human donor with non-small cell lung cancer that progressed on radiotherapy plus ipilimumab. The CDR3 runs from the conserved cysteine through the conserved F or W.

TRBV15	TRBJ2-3	CATSSTFTTDTQYF
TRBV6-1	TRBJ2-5	CASSPGRGETQYF
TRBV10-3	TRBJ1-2	CAISESSLTHYGYTF
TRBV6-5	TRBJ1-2	CASTTGGSYGYTF
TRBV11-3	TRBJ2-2	CASSPGLAGGTGELFF
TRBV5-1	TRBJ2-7	CASSWGTGSYEQYF
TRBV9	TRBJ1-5	CASSPKGGTQPQHF
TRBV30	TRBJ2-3	CAWSRGPGADTQYF
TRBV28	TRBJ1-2	CASSLGPNYGYTF
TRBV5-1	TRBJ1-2	CASSKGQGAYGYGYTF
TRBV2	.	CAIDGTQGSYEQYF
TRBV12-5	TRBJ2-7	CASGLRDSGSEQYF
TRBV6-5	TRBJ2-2	CASSGGQGNTGELFF
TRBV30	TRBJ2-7	CAWSPLHLSYEQYF
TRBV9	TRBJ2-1	CASSVLGGVSYNEQFF
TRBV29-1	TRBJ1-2	CSVATGTAFNTF
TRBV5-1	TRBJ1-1	CASSLDGTGNTEAFF
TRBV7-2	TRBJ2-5	CASSFEDRAWETQYF
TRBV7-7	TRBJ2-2	CASSLGQPNTGELFF
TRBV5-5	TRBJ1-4	CASSTGTVEKLFF
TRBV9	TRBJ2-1	CASSVGQGGFGVSEQFF
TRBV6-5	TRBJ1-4	CASSYSGRGDNEKLFF
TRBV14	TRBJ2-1	CASSRDISYNEQFF
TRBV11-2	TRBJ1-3	CASSSRLSGNTIYF
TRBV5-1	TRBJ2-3	CASSLRAGDSTDTQYF
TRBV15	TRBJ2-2	CATRTGGDSNTGELFF
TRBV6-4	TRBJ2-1	CASKRIPAHNEQFF
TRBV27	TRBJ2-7	CASSVSRGPYEQYF
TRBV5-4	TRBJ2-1	CASSLAGAAGSYNEQFF
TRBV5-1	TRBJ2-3	CASSPYRVGLFTDTQYF
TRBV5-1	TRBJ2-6	CASSFGPGPGANVLTF
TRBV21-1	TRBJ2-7	CASSKRLVAYLRSYEQYF
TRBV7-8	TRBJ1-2	CASSSRYPVGGYGYTF
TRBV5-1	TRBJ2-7	CASSWGLASSYEQYF
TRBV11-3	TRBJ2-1	CASSPSDEQFF
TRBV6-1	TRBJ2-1	CASSASTGVGNEQFF
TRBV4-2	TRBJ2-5	CASSLSLGGETQYF
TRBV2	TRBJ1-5	CASSWTTNQPQHF
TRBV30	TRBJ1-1	CAWSVLGGEAFF
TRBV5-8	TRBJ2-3	CASSLGLRSTDTQYF
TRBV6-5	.	CASSYSSGGVFYEQYF
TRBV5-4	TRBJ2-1	CASSQRLTNEQFF
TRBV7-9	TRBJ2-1	CASSPSGLAGAKGSNEQFF
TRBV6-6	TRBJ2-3	CASSYSEISTDTQYF
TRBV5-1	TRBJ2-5	CASSLSGTGQETQYF
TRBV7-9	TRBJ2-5	CASSLGVQGVDQETQYF
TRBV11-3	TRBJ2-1	CASSRGTSGVGEQFF
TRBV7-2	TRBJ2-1	CASRSIKLAGVHEQFF
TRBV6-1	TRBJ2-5	CASSETSGRETQYF
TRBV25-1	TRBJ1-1	CASSEPGENTEAFF
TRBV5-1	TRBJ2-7	CASSQIGSYEQYF
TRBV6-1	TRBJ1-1	CASSARGYNTEAFF
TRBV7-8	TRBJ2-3	CASSSSGASTDTQYF
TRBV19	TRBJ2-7	CASSDAQGYEQYF
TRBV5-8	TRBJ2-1	CASSLGTSGNNEQFF
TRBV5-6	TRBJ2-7	CASSFGAGSYEQYF
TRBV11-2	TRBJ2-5	CASSRGQGGETQYF